Shown below are 7 T cell receptor beta chains from a single sample sequenced in a study of cytomegalovirus exposure and HLA in healthy donors. The repertoire was sequenced with immunoSEQ multiplex PCR; TCRdb's copy has only in-frame clones and lacks some. The data contain under 250,000 clones, approximately 87% of them singletons. Sample: PBMCs. These receptors were collected from a woman under 30 in good health and CMV-seronegative.

The V call is TRBV6-1, the J call TRBJ2-7; TRBD1 agrees at 8 bases. In germline, CDR1 is MNHNS, CDR2 SASEGT. The ends lost 6 bases at V and 6 bases at J; junction bases unmatched: 13. There are 15 residues in the CDR3. CDR3 sequence (DNA): TGTGCCAGCAGGGGCGGACAGGGCACCCTCTCCGAGCAGTACTTC. Translated, it gives CASRGGQGTLSEQYF.

CDR3 DNA sequence: TGTGCCAGCAGCTTAGAGAGTTCCCGCACAGATACGCAGTATTTT. It yields the protein CASSLESSRTDTQYF. The chain is built from TRBV7-9 and TRBJ2-3; D call uncertain. V was clipped by 1 base and J by 1 base, with 9 bases between them. The germline gives CDR1 SEHNR, CDR2 FQNEAQ (reference sequence). CDR3 length: 15 amino acids.

This rearrangement joins TRBV4-1 to TRBJ2-5; D is possibly TRBD1 or TRBD2 (5 bases each). The CDR3 covers 14 residues. V was cut by 0 bases and J by 5 bases, with 10 bases left in between. Germline-derived CDR1 and CDR2 are MGHRA and YSYEKL. In DNA, the CDR3 is TGCGCCAGCAGCCAAGAGGGGGTCGGGGAGACCCAGTACTTC. Amino acids: CASSQEGVGETQYF.

Points on this clone: An end of the junction does not agree with germline; a read error may underlie this. The chain joins TRBV28 to TRBJ1-1; D might be TRBD1 (6 bases). In germline, CDR1 is MDHEN, CDR2 SYDVKM. This CDR3 region has 15 residues. The CDR3 here is CASRPPVGGNSEAFF. The DNA for the CDR3 is TGTGCCAGCAGACCCCCAGTAGGGGGGAACTCTGAAGCTTTCTTT. Full variable domain (remainder filled in from reference TRBV28 and TRBJ1-1): DVKVTQSSRYLVKRTGEKVFLECVQDMDHENMFWYRQDPGLGLRLIYFSYDVKMKEKGDIPEGYSVSREKKERFSLILESASTNQTSMYLCASRPPVGGNSEAFFGQGTRLTVV.

The chain links TRBV27 to TRBJ1-2; D is unclear. Germline CDR1 is MNHEY and CDR2 is SMNVEV (reference sequence). The length of the CDR3 is 14 residues. Trimming left V 3 bases short and J 8 bases short, with 16 bases between. Here the CDR3 DNA reads TGTGCCAGCAGTTTCCCGGAAGGGTCCCTAGGCTACACCTTC. It is translated as CASSFPEGSLGYTF.

This chain joins TRBV9 and TRBJ1-2, with D perhaps TRBD1 (6 bases). The CDR3 length is 16 residues. Germline loops: CDR1 SGDLS, CDR2 YYNGEE. Trimming shortened V by 3 bases and J by 4 bases, and 19 bases separated the two germline ends. The CDR3 coding sequence is TGTGCCAGCAGCGATGGGGGCCGCAGAGTCCTCTATGGCTACACCTTC. Translation gives CASSDGGRRVLYGYTF.

This sequence joins TRBV2 and TRBJ2-3; TRBD2 agrees at 7 bases. V shed 8 bases, J shed 3 bases, and the junction held 14 bases outside the gene matches. The CDR3 extends over 16 amino acids. Looked up from germline, CDR1 is SNHLY and CDR2 is FYNNEI. The CDR3 sequence is CASSPKASGRTDTQYF. The CDR3 coding sequence is TGTGCCAGCTCCCCGAAGGCTAGCGGCAGAACAGATACGCAGTATTTT. Looking up the rest from reference TRBV2 and TRBJ2-3 gives the full variable domain: EPEVTQTPSHQVTQMGQEVILRCVPISNHLYFYWYRQILGQKVEFLVSFYNNEISEKSEIFDDQFSVERPDGSNFTLKIRSTKLEDSAMYFCASSPKASGRTDTQYFGPGTRLTVL.